A single sample gave rise to the 20 T cell receptor beta chains below, sequenced in a study of blood T cell repertoires in COVID-19. The protocol was immunoSEQ multiplex PCR, while the TCRdb copy is restricted to in-frame clones and leaves out a portion. The sample gives 95,000 to 100,000 clones, less than 90% of which show up once; more than 1.5% is in the top ten. Source material: peripheral blood. These receptors all come from an elderly man with acute or convalescent COVID-19.

Concerning this clone itself: The sample has other DNA sequences that encode this CDR3 too. This chain joins TRBV18 and TRBJ1-4; TRBD1 agrees at 8 bases. CDR1 and CDR2 from the germline V gene are KGHSH and LQKENI. With 3 bases clipped from V and 6 bases from J, the junction kept 0 bases outside the gene matches. The CDR3 loop spans 13 amino acids. Written as DNA, the CDR3 is TGTGCCAGCTCACCGGACAGGGATGAAAAACTGTTTTTT. It codes for CASSPDRDEKLFF.

The V and J genes are TRBV7-2 and TRBJ2-1, with 8 bases identical to TRBD2. J gave up 1 base and V 0 bases, and 2 bases lay outside the gene matches. The CDR3 extends over 16 amino acids. CDR1 and CDR2 (germline): SGHTA, FQGNSA. The CDR3 sequence is CASSLAPSGSYNEQFF. In nucleotides, the CDR3 is TGTGCCAGCAGCTTAGCCCCTAGCGGGTCCTACAATGAGCAGTTCTTC.

The chain couples TRBV9 to TRBJ2-2, with D tentatively TRBD2 (5 bases). Trimming stripped 0 bases from V and 6 bases from J, with 12 bases between. The CDR3 sequence is 15 residues long. The germline V gene has CDR1 SGDLS and CDR2 YYNGEE. In DNA, the CDR3 is TGTGCCAGCAGCGTAGCGGGGAATGGGGCCGGGGAGCTGTTTTTT. Its translation: CASSVAGNGAGELFF.

Only a few counts were recorded for this clone. The chain uses TRBV28 and TRBJ1-2, with a tentative D call TRBD1 (5 bases). Germline CDR1 is MDHEN and CDR2 is SYDVKM. V was shortened by 3 bases and J by 2 bases, with 19 bases between the two germline ends. This CDR3 has 17 amino acids. For the CDR3, the DNA is TGTGCCAGCAGTTTGTTCCCGGGGGTCGGGGGAAACTATGGCTACACCTTC. It is translated as CASSLFPGVGGNYGYTF.

The table lists this clone with a count of one. This chain joins TRBV20-1 and TRBJ2-5; the match to TRBD2 covers 8 bases. CDR1 and CDR2 (germline): DFQATT, SNEGSKA (reference sequence). CDR3 size: 11 residues. V trimming: 7 bases; J trimming: 8 bases; junction bases outside the gene matches: 6. CDR3 sequence: CSVVTSATQYF. DNA for the CDR3: TGCAGTGTTGTGACTAGCGCAACCCAGTACTTC.

This clone has just one count. The chain recombines TRBV15 with TRBJ2-7, with TRBD1 as a possible D gene (6 bases). Germline assignment: CDR1 LNHNV and CDR2 YYDKDF (reference sequence). The CDR3 runs 15 residues. V gave up 3 bases and J gave up 2 bases, with 14 bases separating them. The CDR3 loop reads CATSREPRGPYEQYF. The CDR3 nucleotides read TGTGCCACCAGCAGGGAACCCAGGGGCCCCTACGAGCAGTACTTC. Full variable domain (outside the CDR3, taken from reference TRBV15 and TRBJ2-7): DAMVIQNPRYQVTQFGKPVTLSCSQTLNHNVMYWYQQKSSQAPKLLFHYYDKDFNNEADTPDNFQSRRPNTSFCFLDIRSPGLGDTAMYLCATSREPRGPYEQYFGPGTRLTVT.

The count of this clone is one. The J gene is TRBJ1-2, the V gene TRBV27, with TRBD1 matching over 8 bases. Germline CDR1 MNHEY, CDR2 SMNVEV (reference sequence). The CDR3 length is 20 residues. V shed 6 bases and J 8 bases; nucleotides not matched to a gene: 29. CDR3 in DNA: TGTGCCAGCAGGAGTTTATGGCAGGGGGCAAGAGTTGTATCAGCGTGGGGCTACACCTTC. Protein sequence: CASRSLWQGARVVSAWGYTF.

The chain is built from TRBV7-8 and TRBJ2-3; TRBD1 is a possible D gene (6 bases). The CDR3 length is 15 residues. Trimming took off 1 base at V and 6 bases at J, with 14 bases between the two ends. Germline CDR1 and CDR2: SGHVS and FQNEAQ. The CDR3 here is CASSLEGRGVDTQYF. The CDR3 DNA follows: TGTGCCAGCAGCTTAGAGGGCAGGGGAGTGGATACGCAGTATTTT.

The V call is TRBV7-2, the J call TRBJ2-1; 8 bases map to TRBD2. Germline trimming cut 2 bases from V and 0 bases from J; bases unmatched to any gene: 12. The CDR3 has 19 residues. The germline gives CDR1 SGHTA, CDR2 FQGNSA. The CDR3 nucleotides read TGTGCCAGCAGCTTATGGGGTAGCGGGGAAGTCAGCTCCTACAATGAGCAGTTCTTC. It translates to CASSLWGSGEVSSYNEQFF.

The chain carries TRBV7-2 and TRBJ1-5; TRBD1 matches at 7 bases. The CDR3 length is 15 residues. Germline V gene data show CDR1 as SGHTA and CDR2 as FQGNSA. V was pared by 1 base and J by 5 bases, with 5 bases of the junction left unmatched. The CDR3 bases are TGTGCCAGCAGCTTAGGTAAAGGGGGCTATCAGCCCCAGCATTTT. This sequence encodes CASSLGKGGYQPQHF.

The V gene is TRBV28, the J gene TRBJ1-1; possibly TRBD1 for D (6 bases). The CDR3 is 16 amino acids. Germline V gives CDR1 MDHEN, CDR2 SYDVKM. V lost 6 bases and J 0 bases, leaving 17 bases between the germline ends. In DNA form, the CDR3 reads TGTGCCAGCAGACCTACAGGGAGGGGTATGAACACTGAAGCTTTCTTT. Translated, it gives CASRPTGRGMNTEAFF.

The gene calls are TRBV7-2 and TRBJ2-1; D possibly corresponds to TRBD1 (6 bases). Germline V gene sequence: CDR1 SGHTA, CDR2 FQGNSA. The CDR3 contains 15 residues. Trimming stripped 1 base from V and 4 bases from J, with 11 bases between. CDR3 sequence reads: CASSLDQGRYNEQFF. The CDR3, as DNA: TGTGCCAGCAGCTTAGATCAGGGGAGATACAATGAGCAGTTCTTC.

This sequence joins TRBV19 and TRBJ2-2; D is uncertain. There are 14 residues in the CDR3. Germline V gene data show CDR1 as LNHDA and CDR2 as SQIVND (reference sequence). V lost 4 bases and J lost 0, with 6 bases in between. The CDR3 region has the DNA TGTGCCAGTAGTACTTCCTCGAACACCGGGGAGCTGTTTTTT. It translates to CASSTSSNTGELFF.

This chain connects TRBV7-3 to TRBJ2-1; 12 bases are shared with TRBD2. V shed 5 bases, J shed 11 bases, and the junction held 10 bases outside the gene matches. This CDR3 contains 15 residues. Per the germline V gene, CDR1 is SGHTA and CDR2 is FQGTGA. CDR3 sequence (DNA): TGTGCCAGCAGCCGATCGACTAGCGGGAGTTTAAAGCAGTTCTTC. This codes for CASSRSTSGSLKQFF.

V gene TRBV11-2 combines with J gene TRBJ2-5, with D possibly matching TRBD2 (5 bases). The germline CDR1 and CDR2 sequences are SGHAT and FQNNGV. Trimming left V 5 bases short and J 9 bases short, with 16 bases between. The CDR3 runs 13 residues. CDR3 bases: TGTGCCAGCAGCACGGGATTTCAAGGGCCCCAGTACTTC. This codes for CASSTGFQGPQYF. Variable domain in full (rest from reference TRBV11-2 and TRBJ2-5): EAGVAQSPRYKIIEKRQSVAFWCNPISGHATLYWYQQILGQGPKLLIQFQNNGVVDDSQLPKDRFSAERLKGVDSTLKIQPAKLEDSAVYLCASSTGFQGPQYFGPGTRLLVL.

V gene TRBV5-4 combines with J gene TRBJ2-7; D possibly corresponds to TRBD1 (6 bases). Trimming left V 3 bases short and J 7 bases short, with 17 bases between. The CDR3 is 14 amino acids. Germline CDR1 and CDR2: SGHNT and YYREEE (reference sequence). CDR3 sequence: CASSYTRGGGEQYF. The CDR3 DNA sequence: TGTGCCAGCAGCTATACCCGAGGGGGTGGGGAGCAGTACTTC.

The chain combines TRBV7-2 with TRBJ2-3, with D possibly being TRBD2 (5 bases). The CDR3 totals 16 residues. Trimming took 3 bases from V and 4 from J, leaving 17 bases between them. CDR1 and CDR2 (germline): SGHTA, FQGNSA. The chain's CDR3 is CASSLAGKEVADTQYF. Here the CDR3 DNA reads TGTGCCAGCAGCTTGGCTGGCAAGGAGGTTGCAGATACGCAGTATTTT.

The chain is built from TRBV28 and TRBJ1-1, with 7 positions matching TRBD1. The CDR3 covers 15 residues. Trimming at V came to 5 bases and at J to 2 bases, leaving 8 bases not matched to a gene. In germline, CDR1 is MDHEN, CDR2 SYDVKM. The CDR3 bases are TGTGCCAGCAGTGGGCCGGGACAGAAAAACACTGAAGCTTTCTTT. Encoded protein: CASSGPGQKNTEAFF.

V is TRBV28 and J is TRBJ1-5; 7 bases are shared with TRBD1. Germline CDR1 MDHEN, CDR2 SYDVKM. With 6 bases clipped from V and 6 bases from J, the junction kept 14 bases outside the gene matches. The CDR3 has 16 residues. The CDR3 sequence is CASSFSKTGMTQPQHF. The CDR3 DNA reads as TGTGCCAGCAGCTTCTCCAAGACAGGGATGACTCAGCCCCAGCATTTT.

The chain carries TRBV28 and TRBJ1-1; D remains unclear. V was pared by 7 bases and J by 1 base, with 13 bases between. The CDR3 covers 14 residues. Germline V gene sequence: CDR1 MDHEN, CDR2 SYDVKM. Written as DNA, the CDR3 is TGTGCCAGCACCTATCGGTCAGGGAACACTGAAGCTTTCTTT. Its protein product is CASTYRSGNTEAFF.